The rows below give T cell receptor beta chains drawn from one sample of a study of cytomegalovirus exposure and HLA in healthy donors. The data were produced by immunoSEQ multiplex PCR, yet TCRdb's version contains in-frame clones alone and is incomplete. This sample has approximately 240,000 clones; approximately 84% occur once, and the top ten carry about 0.6%. Material for sequencing was PBMCs. The receptor set was obtained from a woman between 40 and 50 years old in good health and CMV-seronegative. CDR3s include the opening cysteine and the closing phenylalanine or tryptophan. A D gene is named only where the DNA matches it firmly. Clone size is given for some rows only: seen once, a few or many times, or a class if the clone is expanded.

clone size,D gene,J gene,V gene,CDR3 protein,CDR3 DNA
.,.,TRBJ1-2,TRBV7-9,CASSFSEGVGGYTF,TGTGCCAGCAGCTTTTCGGAGGGAGTTGGTGGCTACACCTTC
.,.,TRBJ1-6,TRBV4-1,CASSQLAGTYNSPLHF,TGCGCCAGCAGCCAACTTGCAGGGACATATAATTCACCCCTCCACTTT
.,TRBD1,TRBJ1-2,TRBV11-1,CASSNRDSGGYTF,TGTGCCAGCAGCAACCGGGACAGCGGAGGCTACACCTTC
.,.,TRBJ1-6,TRBV5-4,CASSPGVVGGYSPLHF,TGTGCCAGCAGCCCTGGGGTGGTTGGGGGCTATTCACCCCTCCACTTT
.,.,TRBJ1-3,TRBV7-2,CASSLAISGNTIYF,TGTGCCAGCAGCTTAGCTATCTCTGGAAACACCATATATTTT
.,.,TRBJ1-5,TRBV2,CASTPRLNQPQHF,TGTGCCAGCACTCCCAGGCTAAATCAGCCCCAGCATTTT
.,TRBD1,TRBJ2-3,TRBV7-2,CASSKGASPGFTDTQYF,TGTGCCAGCAGCAAGGGGGCTTCCCCAGGATTCACAGATACGCAGTATTTT
.,TRBD2,TRBJ2-7,TRBV5-5,CASSPGLPPDEQYF,TGTGCCAGCAGCCCGGGACTACCTCCCGACGAGCAGTACTTC
once,.,TRBJ1-1,TRBV5-1,CASSLAPEPRTETEAFF,TGCGCCAGCAGCTTGGCCCCCGAACCGCGGACAGAGACTGAAGCTTTCTTT
few,TRBD1,TRBJ2-5,TRBV11-3,CASSSRDRVETQYF,TGTGCCAGCAGCTCCCGGGACAGGGTAGAGACCCAGTACTTC
.,TRBD1,TRBJ1-4,TRBV2,CASITAGGHEKLFF,TGTGCCAGCATTACGGCAGGGGGCCATGAAAAACTGTTTTTT
.,.,TRBJ1-1,TRBV6-1,CASSLRQENTEAFF,TGTGCCAGCAGTTTACGACAGGAGAACACTGAAGCTTTCTTT
.,.,TRBJ2-5,TRBV6-5,CASSPSQVIQETQYF,TGTGCCAGCAGTCCTTCACAGGTGATCCAAGAGACCCAGTACTTC
.,TRBD1,TRBJ2-2,TRBV28,CASRLTGGTGELFF,TGTGCCAGCAGGCTCACAGGGGGCACCGGGGAGCTGTTTTTT
.,.,TRBJ1-2,TRBV5-1,CASSLGGESGYTF,TGCGCCAGCAGCTTGGGGGGAGAGAGTGGCTACACCTTC